This T cell receptor (beta chain) was recorded in a study of control samples from healthy donors and cancer patients. Profiled with immunoSEQ multiplex PCR; TCRdb holds only in-frame clones, not every one. The sample includes about 67,000 clones, more than 75% of them seen just once. V lost 0 bases and J 2 bases, leaving 8 bases between the germline ends. The CDR3 covers 14 residues. CDR1 and CDR2 (germline): SQVTM, ANQGSEA. The chain employs TRBV29-1 and TRBJ2-1, with D unclear. The sequence derives from a woman aged 45-65 years with head and neck cancer. The specimen was PBMCs. CDR3 nucleotide sequence: TGCAGCGTTGAAGACAGTTTGACCTACAATGAGCAGTTCTTC. Residues: CSVEDSLTYNEQFF.